What follows is one T cell receptor (beta chain) and its context. Its target is not known. This CDR3 has 12 amino acids. The V end lost 4 bases, the J end lost 6 bases, and 6 bases lay between the germline ends. The germline CDR1 and CDR2 sequences are SGHTA and FQGNSA. These data are taken from a study of T cell responses to AZD1222 COVID-19 vaccine. Notes on the study in general: Only six or seven AZD1222 recipients tested seropositive at baseline. Repertoire sampling occurred only after the peak T cell response. Possibly, clonal diversity was underestimated; donors were largely white British and included more females.

Repertoires were generated with immunoSEQ multiplex PCR, while TCRdb's copy carries only in-frame clones and drops some. The sample includes about 150,000 clones, around 90% of them seen just once. The clonotype comes from an adult in good health. The chain carries TRBV7-2 and TRBJ1-4, with D uncertain. Sample: peripheral blood, taken on day 0 of AZD1222 vaccination. The CDR3 DNA sequence: TGTGCCAGCAGCTCCAGACATGAAAAACTGTTTTTT. It codes for CASSSRHEKLFF.